The clone carrying this TCR beta chain was observed a few times. The antigen is not known. The authors produced TCR alpha and TCR beta cDNA libraries with sample barcodes and UMIs by 5'RACE using constant-segment primers. TCRdb passed the 5' RACE reads through MiXCR, listing each CDR3 protein once. The table shows a few hundred thousand distinct CDR3 sequences, with roughly 13% occurring only once. Germline loops: CDR1 SGHTA, CDR2 FQGTGA. There are 16 residues in the CDR3. Trimming pared 5 bases from V and 2 bases from J, leaving 17 bases between. The sample is drawn from a study of T-cell memory formation after mild COVID-19. About the study: Clustering of TCRs was largely donor specific.

Study-level findings and limits: There was a balanced CD4/CD8 profile in clones contracting day 15 to 85, and later expanders leaned CD4+. Among CD4+ contracting clones, most were CM and EM, and CD8+ ones EMRA.

The chain is built from TRBV7-3 and TRBJ2-3; D might be TRBD2 (5 bases). Material: PBMCs or a T cell subset sorted from them (not recorded which). This sequence was found in a young man who had mild COVID-19 (a few samples of this study predate the infection). Cell type and time point are not known. CDR3 in DNA: TGTGCCAGCAGCCTCGGACTTCACTTACCCACAGATACGCAGTATTTT. Translated, it gives CASSLGLHLPTDTQYF.